This TCR beta chain was identified during a study of early T cells in non-severe SARS-CoV-2 infection. The CDR3 has 15 amino acids. Germline V CDR1 and CDR2: SQVTM, ANQGSEA. In this sample, this clonotype turned up once. A junction boundary mismatches the germline segment, possibly from a read error. As part of library construction, unique molecular identifiers were attached to individual cDNA molecules. TCRdb independently ran MiXCR on the 5' RACE reads; one entry per CDR3 protein. The table has more than 80,000 distinct CDR3 sequences, under 15% seen once. The sample was whole blood. This TCR was sampled from an adult who was a healthcare worker with PCR-confirmed SARS-CoV-2 infection or an uninfected control (not recorded which). This chain links TRBV29-1 with TRBJ1-2; D remains unclear. The CDR3 nucleotides are TGCAGCGTTGAACTAGACGAAGGCCCTAACTATGGCTACGCCTTC. This sequence encodes CSVELDEGPNYGYAF.